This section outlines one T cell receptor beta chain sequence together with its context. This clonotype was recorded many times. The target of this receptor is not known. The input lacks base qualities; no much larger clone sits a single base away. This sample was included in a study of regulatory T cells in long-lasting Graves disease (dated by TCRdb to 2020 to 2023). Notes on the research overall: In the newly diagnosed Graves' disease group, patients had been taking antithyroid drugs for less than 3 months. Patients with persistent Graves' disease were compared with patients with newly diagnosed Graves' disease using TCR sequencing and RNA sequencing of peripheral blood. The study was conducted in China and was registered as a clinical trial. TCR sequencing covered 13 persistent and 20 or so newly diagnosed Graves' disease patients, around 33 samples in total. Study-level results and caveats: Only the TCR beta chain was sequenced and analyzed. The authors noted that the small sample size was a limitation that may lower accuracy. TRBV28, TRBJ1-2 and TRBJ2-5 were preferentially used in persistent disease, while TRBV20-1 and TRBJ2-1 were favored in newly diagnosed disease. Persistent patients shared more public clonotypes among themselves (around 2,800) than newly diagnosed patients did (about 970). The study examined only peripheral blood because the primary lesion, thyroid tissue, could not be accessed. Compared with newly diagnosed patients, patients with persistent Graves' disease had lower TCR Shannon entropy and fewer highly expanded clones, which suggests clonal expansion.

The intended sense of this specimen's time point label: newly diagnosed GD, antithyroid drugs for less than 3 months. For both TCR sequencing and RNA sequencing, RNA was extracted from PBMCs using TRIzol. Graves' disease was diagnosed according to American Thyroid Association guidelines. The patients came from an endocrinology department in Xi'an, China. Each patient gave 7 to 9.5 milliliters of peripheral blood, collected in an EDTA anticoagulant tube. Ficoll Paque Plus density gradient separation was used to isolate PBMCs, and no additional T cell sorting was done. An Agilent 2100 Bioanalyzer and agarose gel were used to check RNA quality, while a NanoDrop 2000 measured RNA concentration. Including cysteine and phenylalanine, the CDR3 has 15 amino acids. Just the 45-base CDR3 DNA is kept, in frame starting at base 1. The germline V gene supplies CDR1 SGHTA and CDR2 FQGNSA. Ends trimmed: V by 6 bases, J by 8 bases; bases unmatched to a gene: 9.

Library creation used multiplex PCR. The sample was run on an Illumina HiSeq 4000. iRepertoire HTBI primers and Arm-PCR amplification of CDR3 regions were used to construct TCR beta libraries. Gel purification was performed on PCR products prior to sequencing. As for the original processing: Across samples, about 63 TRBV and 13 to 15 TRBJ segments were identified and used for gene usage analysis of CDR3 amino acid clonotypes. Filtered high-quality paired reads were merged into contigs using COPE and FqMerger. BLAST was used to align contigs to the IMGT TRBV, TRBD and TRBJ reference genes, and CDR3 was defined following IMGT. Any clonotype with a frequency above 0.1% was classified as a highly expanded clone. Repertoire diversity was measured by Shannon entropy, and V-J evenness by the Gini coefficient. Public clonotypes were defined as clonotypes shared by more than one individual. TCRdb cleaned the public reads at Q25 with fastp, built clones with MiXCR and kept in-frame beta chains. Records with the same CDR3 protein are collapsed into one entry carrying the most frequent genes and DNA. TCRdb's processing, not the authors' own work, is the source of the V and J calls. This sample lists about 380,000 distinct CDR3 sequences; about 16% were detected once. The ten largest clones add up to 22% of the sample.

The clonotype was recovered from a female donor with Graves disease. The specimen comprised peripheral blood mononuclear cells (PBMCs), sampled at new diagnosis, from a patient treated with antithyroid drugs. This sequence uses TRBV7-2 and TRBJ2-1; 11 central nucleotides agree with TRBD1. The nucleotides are TGTGCCAGCAGTTATACGGGACAGGGGGGCCATGAGCAGTTCTTC. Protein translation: CASSYTGQGGHEQFF. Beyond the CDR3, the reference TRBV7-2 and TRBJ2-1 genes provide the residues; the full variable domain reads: GAGVSQSPSNKVTEKGKDVELRCDPISGHTALYWYRQSLGQGLEFLIYFQGNSAPDKSGLPSDRFSAERTGGSVSTLTIQRTQQEDSAVYLCASSYTGQGGHEQFFGPGTRLTVL.